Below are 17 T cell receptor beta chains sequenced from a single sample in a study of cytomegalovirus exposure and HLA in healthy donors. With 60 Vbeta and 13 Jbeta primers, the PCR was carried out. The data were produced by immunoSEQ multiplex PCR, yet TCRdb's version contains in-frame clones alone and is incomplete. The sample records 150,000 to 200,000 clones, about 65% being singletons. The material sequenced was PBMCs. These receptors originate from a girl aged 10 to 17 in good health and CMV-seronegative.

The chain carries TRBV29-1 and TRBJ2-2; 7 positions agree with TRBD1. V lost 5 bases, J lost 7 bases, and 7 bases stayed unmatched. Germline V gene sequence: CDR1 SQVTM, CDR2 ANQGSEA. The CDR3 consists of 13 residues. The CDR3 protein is CSVTGVVHGELFF. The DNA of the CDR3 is TGCAGCGTTACAGGGGTCGTCCACGGGGAGCTGTTTTTT.

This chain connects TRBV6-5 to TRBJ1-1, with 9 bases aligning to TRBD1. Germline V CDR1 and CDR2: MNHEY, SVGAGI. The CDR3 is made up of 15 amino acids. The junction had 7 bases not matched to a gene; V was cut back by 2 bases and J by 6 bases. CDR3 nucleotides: TGTGCCAGCAGTTACCGTGGGACAGGGTCGGCTGAAGCTTTCTTT. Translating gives CASSYRGTGSAEAFF.

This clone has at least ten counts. The CDR3 DNA is TGTGCCAGCAGTGACTCGTCTCTTAGCGGGGGGGACTACCTCAATGAGCAGTTCTTC. Protein product: CASSDSSLSGGDYLNEQFF. The chain uses TRBV6-4 and TRBJ2-1; 11 positions agree with TRBD2. The CDR3 spans 19 residues. V lost 0 bases to trimming and J lost 6 bases; unmatched junction nucleotides: 13. The germline gives CDR1 MRHNA, CDR2 SNTAGT.

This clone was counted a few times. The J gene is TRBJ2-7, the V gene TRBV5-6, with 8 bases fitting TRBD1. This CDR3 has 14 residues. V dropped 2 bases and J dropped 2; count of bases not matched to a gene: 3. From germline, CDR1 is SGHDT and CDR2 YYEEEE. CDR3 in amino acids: CASSFGTGPYEQYF. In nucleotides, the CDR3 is TGTGCCAGCAGCTTTGGGACAGGACCCTACGAGCAGTACTTC.

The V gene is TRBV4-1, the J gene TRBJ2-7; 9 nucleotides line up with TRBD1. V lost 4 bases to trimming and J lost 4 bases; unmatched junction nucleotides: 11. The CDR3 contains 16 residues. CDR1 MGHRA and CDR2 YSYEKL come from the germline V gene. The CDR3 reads CASSPPWGTGQYEQYF. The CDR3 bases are TGCGCCAGCAGCCCTCCCTGGGGGACAGGGCAGTACGAGCAGTACTTC.

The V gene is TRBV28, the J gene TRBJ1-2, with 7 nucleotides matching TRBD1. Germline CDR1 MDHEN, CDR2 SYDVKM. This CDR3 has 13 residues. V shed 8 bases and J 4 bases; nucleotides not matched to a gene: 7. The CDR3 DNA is TGTGCCAGCCGGGGAAGGGGGCCCTATGGCTACACCTTC. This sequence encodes CASRGRGPYGYTF.

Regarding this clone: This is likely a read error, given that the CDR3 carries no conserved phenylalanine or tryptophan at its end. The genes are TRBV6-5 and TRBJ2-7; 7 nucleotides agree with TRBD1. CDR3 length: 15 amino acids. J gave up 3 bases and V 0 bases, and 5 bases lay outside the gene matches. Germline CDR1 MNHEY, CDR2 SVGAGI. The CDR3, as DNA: TGTGCCAGCAGTTACTCGACAGGGTGGGGCTACGAGCAGTACCTC. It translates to CASSYSTGWGYEQYL.

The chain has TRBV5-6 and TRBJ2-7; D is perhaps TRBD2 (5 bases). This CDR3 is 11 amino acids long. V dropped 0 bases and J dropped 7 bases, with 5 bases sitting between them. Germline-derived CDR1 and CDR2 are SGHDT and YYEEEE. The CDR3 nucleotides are TGTGCCAGCAGCTTGGCGGGGGAGCAGTACTTC. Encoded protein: CASSLAGEQYF.

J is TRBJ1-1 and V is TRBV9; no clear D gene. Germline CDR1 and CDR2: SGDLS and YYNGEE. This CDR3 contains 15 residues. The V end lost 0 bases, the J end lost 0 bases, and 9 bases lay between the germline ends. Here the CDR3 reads CASSVAAGLNTEAFF. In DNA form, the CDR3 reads TGTGCCAGCAGCGTAGCTGCGGGTTTGAACACTGAAGCTTTCTTT.

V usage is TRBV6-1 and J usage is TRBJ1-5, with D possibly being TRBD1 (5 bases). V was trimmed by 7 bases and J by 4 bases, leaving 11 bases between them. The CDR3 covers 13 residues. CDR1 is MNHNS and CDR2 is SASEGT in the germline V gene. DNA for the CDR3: TGTGCCAGCATTTCAGGGCAGAATCAGCCCCAGCATTTT. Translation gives CASISGQNQPQHF.

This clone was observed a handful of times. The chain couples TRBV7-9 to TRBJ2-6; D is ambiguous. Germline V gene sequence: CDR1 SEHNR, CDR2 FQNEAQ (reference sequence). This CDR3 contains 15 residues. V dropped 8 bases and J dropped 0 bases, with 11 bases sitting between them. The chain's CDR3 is CASPPPGSGANVLTF. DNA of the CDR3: TGTGCCAGCCCACCCCCGGGCTCTGGGGCCAACGTCCTGACTTTC. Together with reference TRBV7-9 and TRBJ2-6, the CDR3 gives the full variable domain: DTGVSQNPRHKITKRGQNVTFRCDPISEHNRLYWYRQTLGQGPEFLTYFQNEAQLEKSRLLSDRFSAERPKGSFSTLEIQRTEQGDSAMYLCASPPPGSGANVLTFGAGSRLTVL.

CDR3 bases: TGCGCCAGTCGGGAAGGGACTGGAAACACCATATATTTT. Protein product: CASREGTGNTIYF. The gene calls are TRBV5-1 and TRBJ1-3; no firm D call. The CDR3 loop spans 13 amino acids. CDR1 and CDR2 (germline): SGHRS, YFSETQ. The V gene lost 8 bases and the J gene lost 2 bases, with 11 bases spanning the gap. Full variable domain (outside the CDR3, taken from reference TRBV5-1 and TRBJ1-3): KAGVTQTPRYLIKTRGQQVTLSCSPISGHRSVSWYQQTPGQGLQFLFEYFSETQRNKGNFPGRFSGRQFSNSRSEMNVSTLELGDSALYLCASREGTGNTIYFGEGSWLTVV.

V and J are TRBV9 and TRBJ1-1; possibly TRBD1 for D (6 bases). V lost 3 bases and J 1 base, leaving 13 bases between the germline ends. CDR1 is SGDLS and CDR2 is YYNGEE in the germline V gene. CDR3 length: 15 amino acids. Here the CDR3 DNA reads TGTGCCAGCAGCGAGAACGGACAGTCGAACACTGAAGCTTTCTTT. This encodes CASSENGQSNTEAFF.

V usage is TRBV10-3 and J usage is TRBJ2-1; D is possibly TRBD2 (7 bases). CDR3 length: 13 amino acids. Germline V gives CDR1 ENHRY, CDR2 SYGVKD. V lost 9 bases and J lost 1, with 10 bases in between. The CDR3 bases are TGTGCCATTAGGGGGGGTTCCTACAATGAGCAGTTCTTC. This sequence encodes CAIRGGSYNEQFF.

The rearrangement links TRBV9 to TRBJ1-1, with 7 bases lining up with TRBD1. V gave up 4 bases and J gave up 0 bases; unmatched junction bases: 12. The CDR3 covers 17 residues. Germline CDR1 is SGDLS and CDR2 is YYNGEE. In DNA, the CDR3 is TGTGCCAGCAGCTCCTCACAGGGGATGCCCATGAACACTGAAGCTTTCTTT. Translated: CASSSSQGMPMNTEAFF.

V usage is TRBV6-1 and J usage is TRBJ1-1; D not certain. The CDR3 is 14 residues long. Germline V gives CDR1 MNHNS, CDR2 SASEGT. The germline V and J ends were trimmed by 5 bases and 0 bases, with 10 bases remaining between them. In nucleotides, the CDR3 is TGTGCCAGCAGTTTATCGGGGATGAACACTGAAGCTTTCTTT. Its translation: CASSLSGMNTEAFF.

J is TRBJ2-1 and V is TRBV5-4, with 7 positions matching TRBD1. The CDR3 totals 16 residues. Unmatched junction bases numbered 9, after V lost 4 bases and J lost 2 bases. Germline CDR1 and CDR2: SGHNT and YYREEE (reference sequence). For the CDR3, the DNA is TGTGCCAGCAGCCCGGGGACAGCGACAACCTACAATGAGCAGTTCTTC. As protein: CASSPGTATTYNEQFF.